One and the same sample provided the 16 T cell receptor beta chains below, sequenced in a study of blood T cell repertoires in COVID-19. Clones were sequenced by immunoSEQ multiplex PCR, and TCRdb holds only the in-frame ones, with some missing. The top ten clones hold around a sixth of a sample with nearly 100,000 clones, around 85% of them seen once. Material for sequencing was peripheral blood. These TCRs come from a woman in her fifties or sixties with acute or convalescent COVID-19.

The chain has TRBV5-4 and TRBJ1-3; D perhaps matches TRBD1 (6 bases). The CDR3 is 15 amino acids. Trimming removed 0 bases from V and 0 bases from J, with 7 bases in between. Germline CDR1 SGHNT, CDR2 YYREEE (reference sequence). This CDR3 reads CASSLGGGSGNTIYF. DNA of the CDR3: TGTGCCAGCAGCTTGGGAGGGGGCTCTGGAAACACCATATATTTT. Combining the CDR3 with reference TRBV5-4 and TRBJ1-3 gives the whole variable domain ETGVTQSPTHLIKTRGQQVTLRCSSQSGHNTVSWYQQALGQGPQFIFQYYREEENGRGNFPPRFSGLQFPNYSSELNVNALELDDSALYLCASSLGGGSGNTIYFGEGSWLTVV.

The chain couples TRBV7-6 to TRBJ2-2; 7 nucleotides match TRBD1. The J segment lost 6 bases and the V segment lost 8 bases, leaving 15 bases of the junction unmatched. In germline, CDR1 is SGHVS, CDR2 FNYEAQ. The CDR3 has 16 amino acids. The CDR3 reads CASRDPRAGGPGELFF. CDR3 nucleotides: TGTGCCAGCCGAGATCCTCGGGCAGGGGGACCCGGGGAGCTGTTTTTT.

In DNA, the CDR3 is TGTGCCAGCTCACCTGACAGCCGAGCTAACTATGGCTACACCTTC. This encodes CASSPDSRANYGYTF. V gene TRBV18 combines with J gene TRBJ1-2, with D maybe TRBD1 (5 bases). Germline CDR1 reads KGHSH; CDR2 reads LQKENI. V was trimmed by 3 bases and J by 0 bases, leaving 11 bases between them. CDR3 length equals 15 residues.

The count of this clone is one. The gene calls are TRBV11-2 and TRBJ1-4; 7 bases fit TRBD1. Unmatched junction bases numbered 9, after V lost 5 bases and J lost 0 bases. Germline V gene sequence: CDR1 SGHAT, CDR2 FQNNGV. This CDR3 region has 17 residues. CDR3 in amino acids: CASSARGALATNEKLFF. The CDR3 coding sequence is TGTGCCAGCAGCGCCAGGGGGGCCCTAGCAACTAATGAAAAACTGTTTTTT. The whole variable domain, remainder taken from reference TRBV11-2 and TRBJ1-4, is EAGVAQSPRYKIIEKRQSVAFWCNPISGHATLYWYQQILGQGPKLLIQFQNNGVVDDSQLPKDRFSAERLKGVDSTLKIQPAKLEDSAVYLCASSARGALATNEKLFFGSGTQLSVL.

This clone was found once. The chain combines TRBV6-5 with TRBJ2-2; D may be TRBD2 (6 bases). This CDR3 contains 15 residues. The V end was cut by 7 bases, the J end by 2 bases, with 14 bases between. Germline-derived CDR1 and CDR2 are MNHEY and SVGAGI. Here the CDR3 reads CASTAGLLNTGELFF. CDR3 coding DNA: TGTGCCAGCACCGCGGGACTCCTAAACACCGGGGAGCTGTTTTTT.

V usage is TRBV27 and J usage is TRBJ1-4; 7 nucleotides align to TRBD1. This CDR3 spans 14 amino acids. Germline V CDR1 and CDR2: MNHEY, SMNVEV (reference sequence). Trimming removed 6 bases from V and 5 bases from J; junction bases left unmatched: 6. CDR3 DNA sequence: TGTGCCAGCAGCCGACAGGGTTTAAATGAAAAACTGTTTTTT. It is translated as CASSRQGLNEKLFF.

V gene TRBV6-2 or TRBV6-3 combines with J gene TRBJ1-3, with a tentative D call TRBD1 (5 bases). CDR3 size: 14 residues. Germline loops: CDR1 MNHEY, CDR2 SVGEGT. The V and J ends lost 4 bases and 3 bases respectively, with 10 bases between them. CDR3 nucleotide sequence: TGTGCCAGCAGTTTCGGACACGTTGGAAACACCATATATTTT. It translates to CASSFGHVGNTIYF.

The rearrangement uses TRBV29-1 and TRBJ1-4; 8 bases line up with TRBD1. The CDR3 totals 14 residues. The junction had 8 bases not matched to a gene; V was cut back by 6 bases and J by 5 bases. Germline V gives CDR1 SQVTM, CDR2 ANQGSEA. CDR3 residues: CSVAGGGMNEKLFF. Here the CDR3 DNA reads TGCAGCGTGGCAGGGGGCGGGATGAATGAAAAACTGTTTTTT.

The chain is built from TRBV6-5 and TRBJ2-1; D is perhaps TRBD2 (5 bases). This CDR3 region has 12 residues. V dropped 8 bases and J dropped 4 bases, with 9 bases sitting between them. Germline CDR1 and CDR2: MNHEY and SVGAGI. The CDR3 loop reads CASATSYNEQFF. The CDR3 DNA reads TGTGCCAGCGCCACTAGTTACAATGAGCAGTTCTTC.

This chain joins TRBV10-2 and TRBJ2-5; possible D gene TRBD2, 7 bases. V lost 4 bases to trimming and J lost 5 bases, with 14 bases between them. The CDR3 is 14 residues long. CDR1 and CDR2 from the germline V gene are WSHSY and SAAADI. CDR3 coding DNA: TGCGCCAGCAGTGCGGGCGGGGGCCTGGAGACCCAGTACTTC. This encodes CASSAGGGLETQYF.

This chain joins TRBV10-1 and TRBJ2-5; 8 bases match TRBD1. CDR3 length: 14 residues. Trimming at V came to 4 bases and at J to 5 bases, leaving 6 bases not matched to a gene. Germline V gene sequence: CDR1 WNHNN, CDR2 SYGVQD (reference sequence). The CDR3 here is CASSGQGRTETQYF. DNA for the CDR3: TGCGCCAGCAGTGGACAGGGGAGGACCGAGACCCAGTACTTC.

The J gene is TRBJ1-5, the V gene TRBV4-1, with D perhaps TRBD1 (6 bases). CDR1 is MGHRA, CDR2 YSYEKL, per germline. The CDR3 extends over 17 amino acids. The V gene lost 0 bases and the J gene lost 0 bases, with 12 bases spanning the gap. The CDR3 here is CASSQDGGGYSNQPQHF. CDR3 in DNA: TGCGCCAGCAGCCAAGATGGGGGGGGCTATAGCAATCAGCCCCAGCATTTT.

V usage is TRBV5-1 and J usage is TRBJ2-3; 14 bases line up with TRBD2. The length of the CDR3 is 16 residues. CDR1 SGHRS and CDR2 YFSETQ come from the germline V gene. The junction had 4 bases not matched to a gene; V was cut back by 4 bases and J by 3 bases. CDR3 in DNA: TGCGCCAGCAGCCCGGGACTAGCGGGGGCAACAGATACGCAGTATTTT. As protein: CASSPGLAGATDTQYF.

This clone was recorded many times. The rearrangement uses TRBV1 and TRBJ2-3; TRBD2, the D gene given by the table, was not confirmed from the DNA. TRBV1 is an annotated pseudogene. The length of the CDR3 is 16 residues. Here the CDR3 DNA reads TGCACCAGCAGCCAAGGCGGGCTAGCGGGGGGGACTACGCAGTATTTT. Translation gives CTSSQGGLAGGTTQYF.

This CDR3 is CAWTGVGNSPLHF. The DNA for the CDR3 is TGTGCCTGGACAGGTGTGGGTAATTCACCCCTCCACTTT. This chain uses TRBV30 with TRBJ1-6; D not resolved. Germline CDR1 GTSNPN, CDR2 SVGIG (reference sequence). Deletions cut 4 bases from V and 6 bases from J, with 10 bases between. The CDR3 is made up of 13 amino acids.

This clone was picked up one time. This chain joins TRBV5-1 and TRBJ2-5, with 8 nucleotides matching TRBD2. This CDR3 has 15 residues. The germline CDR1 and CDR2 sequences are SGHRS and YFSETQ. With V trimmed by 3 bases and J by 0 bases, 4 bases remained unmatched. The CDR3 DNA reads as TGCGCCAGCAGCTGGATTAGCGGGAACCAAGAGACCCAGTACTTC. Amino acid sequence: CASSWISGNQETQYF.